The sequence of this T cell receptor (beta chain) was determined in a study of beta chain features in type 1 diabetes. CDR3 length equals 16 residues. Trimming removed 2 bases at V and 7 bases at J, with 21 bases between. Germline CDR1 is MNHEY and CDR2 is SVGAGI. Study-level findings and limits: Researchers caution that PCR might favor shorter templates, equally among patients and controls. Patients with type 1 diabetes carried fewer insertions and had more deletions at their VDJ junctions.

Isolation of CD4+ naive, central memory, regulatory and stem cell-like memory cells was achieved by sorting via CD45RO/CCR7/CD25/CD127/CD95/CD27. Reverse transcription of all isolated RNA meant that expressed TCRB transcripts were sequenced. Repertoires were generated with immunoSEQ multiplex PCR, while TCRdb's copy carries only in-frame clones and drops some. The sample has a few hundred thousand clones, 9.6% seen once. A remark on this clone: What it binds is unknown.

The rearrangement links TRBV6-5 to TRBJ2-7, with D perhaps matching TRBD2 (6 bases). The sequencing sample was made of naive CD4+ T cells from blood. This clonotype was obtained from a woman under 30 in good health. CDR3: CASSYGASGSPWEQYF. CDR3 DNA: TGTGCCAGCAGTTACGGAGCCTCCGGGAGTCCTTGGGAGCAGTACTTC.